This T cell receptor (beta chain) was identified during a study of cytomegalovirus exposure and HLA in healthy donors. The CDR3 runs 14 residues. Looked up from germline, CDR1 is SGHRS and CDR2 is YFSETQ. The junction had 2 bases not matched to a gene; V was cut back by 0 bases and J by 5 bases. With 60 Vbeta and 13 Jbeta primers, the PCR was carried out. Libraries were prepared by immunoSEQ multiplex PCR; TCRdb keeps only in-frame clonotypes and omits some of them. The sample records some 120,000 clones, 81% being singletons. This receptor was taken from a woman in her twenties or thirties in good health and CMV-seronegative. The V call is TRBV5-1, the J call TRBJ2-5, with 9 positions matching TRBD1. The sample comprised PBMCs. The DNA for the CDR3 is TGCGCCAGCAGCTTGGGCGGGACAGGGGAGACCCAGTACTTC. It specifies CASSLGGTGETQYF.